The present entry profiles one T cell receptor beta chain with its context. This sample stems from a study of blood T cells in healthy people across ages. Germline loops: CDR1 SQVTM, CDR2 ANQGSEA. The V end was cut by 7 bases, the J end by 3 bases, with 20 bases between. The CDR3 length is 15 residues. It was with a sample-barcoded 5' primer and a J-beta primer mix that a second PCR of roughly 7 to 12 cycles was run. MiXCR was run by TCRdb on the 5' RACE reads, yielding one entry per CDR3 protein. Among just under 550,000 distinct CDR3 sequences, approximately 25% were seen once, and the ten largest hold roughly 10%. Sample donors were healthy Caucasian individuals that came from Russia, aged 6 to 90. The sample, about 10 milliliters of peripheral blood, was drawn from each donor. Researchers isolated at least 7 million PBMCs per sample. This same sample was also taken into another study, of T cells of mothers and their children.

Material: blood. The TCR sequence derives from a boy between 5 and 17 years old in good health. This sequence joins TRBV29-1 and TRBJ2-3; TRBD1 might be the D (6 bases). This CDR3 is CSANPTGRRTDTQYF. The CDR3 coding sequence is TGCAGCGCTAACCCAACAGGGCGGAGGACAGATACGCAGTATTTT.